Listed below are T cell receptor beta chains from one sample, sequenced in a study of T cells after somatic rescue of genetic block. The data were produced by immunoSEQ multiplex PCR, yet TCRdb's version contains in-frame clones alone and is incomplete. The sample holds roughly 11,000 clones; under 85% are singletons and the top ten take approximately 8%. The source material was peripheral blood mononuclear cells (PBMCs). These receptors all come from a boy younger than 18. Each CDR3 is given with its conserved first and last residue. Each record gives: D gene, clone size, V gene, J gene, CDR3 DNA, CDR3 protein. A D gene is named only where the DNA matches it firmly. A row's size may be missing; if present it is once, few, many or a size class.

-,-,TRBV7-3,TRBJ2-1,TGTGCCAGCAGCCGTTCCGGGTCCGGGGACAATGAGCAGTTCTTC,CASSRSGSGDNEQFF
-,-,TRBV5-1,TRBJ1-2,TGCGCCAGCAGCTTGGACGGTCTATATGGCTACACCTTC,CASSLDGLYGYTF
TRBD1,-,TRBV28,TRBJ2-5,TGTGCCGGACAGGGGGCGGCCCCCCCCTGGAAGCAGTACTTC,CAGQGAAPPWKQYF
-,-,TRBV27,TRBJ2-6,TGTGCCAGCAGTTTAGTAGGGGGCTCTGGGGCCAACGTCCTGACTTTC,CASSLVGGSGANVLTF
-,-,TRBV7-9,TRBJ2-2,TGTGCCAGCAGCTCCCACAACACCGGGGAGCTGTTTTTT,CASSSHNTGELFF
TRBD1,-,TRBV7-2,TRBJ1-1,TGTGCCAGCAGCTTACGAATCCGGGACAGGGAAAAGGAAGCTTTCTTT,CASSLRIRDREKEAFF
TRBD1,-,TRBV28,TRBJ2-7,TGTGCCAGCAGTACGGACAGGTCGTTTAATTACGAGCAGTACTTC,CASSTDRSFNYEQYF
-,-,TRBV20-1,TRBJ1-2,TGCAGTGCTACCGCTAACTATGGCTACACCTTC,CSATANYGYTF
TRBD2,once,TRBV4-2,TRBJ2-7,TGTGCCAGCAGCCAAGAATCCCTAGCGGGAGGCGAGCAGTGCTTC,CASSQESLAGGEQCF
-,-,TRBV4-3,TRBJ2-1,TGCGCCAGCAGCCAAGAGGGACTTAACAATGAGCAGTTCTTC,CASSQEGLNNEQFF
-,few,TRBV7-9,TRBJ2-7,TGTGCCAGCAGCTTGGTGGCGGGATACGAGCAGTACTTC,CASSLVAGYEQYF
-,few,TRBV4-3,TRBJ1-2,TGCGCCAGCAGCCAAGAACAGGGAGCCTATGGCTACACCTTC,CASSQEQGAYGYTF
-,-,TRBV4-3,TRBJ2-7,TGCGCCAGCAGTCAAGAAGACCGAATAGCCCCCTACGAGCAGTACTTC,CASSQEDRIAPYEQYF
-,-,TRBV7-6,TRBJ2-2,TGTGCCAGCAGCTTATATGGGACGACGAACACCGGGGAGCTGTTTTTT,CASSLYGTTNTGELFF
-,-,TRBV5-6,TRBJ1-2,TGTGCCAGCAGCCCTCGGAACAGCAGCCCTTATGGCTACACCTTC,CASSPRNSSPYGYTF
-,-,TRBV28,TRBJ1-4,TGTGCCACAGGGGACTTTGAAAAACTGTTTTTT,CATGDFEKLFF
TRBD2,-,TRBV9,TRBJ2-7,TGTGCCAGCAGCGCGCTCCCCCCCGGCGGGAGAAGCAACGAGCAGTACTTC,CASSALPPGGRSNEQYF